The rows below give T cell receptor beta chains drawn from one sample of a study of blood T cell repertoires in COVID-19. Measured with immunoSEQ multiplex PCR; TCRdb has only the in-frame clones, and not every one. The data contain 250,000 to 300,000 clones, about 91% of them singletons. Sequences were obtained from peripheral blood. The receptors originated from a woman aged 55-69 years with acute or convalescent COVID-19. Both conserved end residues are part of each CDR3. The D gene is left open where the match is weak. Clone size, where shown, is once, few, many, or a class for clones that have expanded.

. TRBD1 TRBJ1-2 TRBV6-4 TGTGCCAGCAAGCGGACAGGGAACTATGGCTACACCTTC CASKRTGNYGYTF
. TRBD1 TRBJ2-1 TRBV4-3 TGCGCCAGCAGCCAGGCAGGGGGTCTTTGGAATGAGCAGTTCTTC CASSQAGGLWNEQFF
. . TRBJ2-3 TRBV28 TGTGCCAGCGAGAGGAGTACAGATACGCAGTATTTT CASERSTDTQYF
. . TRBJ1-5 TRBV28 TGTGCCAGCAGCGTCTCCTTTGGGGCAAAGCAGCCCCAGCATTTT CASSVSFGAKQPQHF
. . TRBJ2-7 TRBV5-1 TGCGCCAGCAGCTTGGAGGGGACATCCTACGAGCAGTACTTC CASSLEGTSYEQYF
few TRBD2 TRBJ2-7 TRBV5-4 TGTGCCAGCAGCCTGCTCGCGGGGGACTACGAGCAGTACTTC CASSLLAGDYEQYF
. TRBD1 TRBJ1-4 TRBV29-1 TGCAGCGTTGCACAGGGGGCGAATCAGGCTGTGGGAAAACTGTTTTTT CSVAQGANQAVGKLFF
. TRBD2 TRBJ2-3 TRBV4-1 TGCGCCAGCAGCCTGGGACTCGCGGGGGGGGATACGCAGTATTTT CASSLGLAGGDTQYF
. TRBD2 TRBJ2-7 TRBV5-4 TGTGCCAGCAGCACGGGGACTAGCGGGAGCCGTGAGCAGTACTTC CASSTGTSGSREQYF
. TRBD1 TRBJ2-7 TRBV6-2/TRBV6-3 TGTGCCAGCAGTACTCGGGACAGGGGACTCCACGAGCAGTACTTC CASSTRDRGLHEQYF
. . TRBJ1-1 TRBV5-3 TGTGCCAGAAGGTTACTAAGGGGGACCGACGTGAACACTGAAGCTTTCTTT CARRLLRGTDVNTEAFF
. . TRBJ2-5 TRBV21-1 TGTGCCAGCAGCAGGGGGCGCGAGACCCAGTACTTC CASSRGRETQYF
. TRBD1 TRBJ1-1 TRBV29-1 TGCAGCGTTCGACCGGGACAGGGGAACACTGAAGCTTTCTTT CSVRPGQGNTEAFF
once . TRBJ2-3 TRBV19 TGTGCCAGTACCAAGGAGGGTCGTGGGACAGATACGCAGTATTTT CASTKEGRGTDTQYF
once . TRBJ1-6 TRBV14 TGTGCCAGCCGGATGGGGGGGAGTACTTCACCCCTCCACTTT CASRMGGSTSPLHF
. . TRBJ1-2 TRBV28 TGTGCCAGCAGTCCAGAAACCGGAGCTTGGGACTATGGCTACACCTTC CASSPETGAWDYGYTF
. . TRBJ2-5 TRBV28 TGTGCCAGCAGAAGTTTAGAGCTAATCCAAGAGACCCAGTACTTC CASRSLELIQETQYF
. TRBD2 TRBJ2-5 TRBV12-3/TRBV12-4 TGTGCCAGCAGAGCGGGGGAGACCCAGTACTTC CASRAGETQYF